Presented here are 6 T cell receptor beta chains from one specimen sequenced in a study of T cell responses to AZD1222 COVID-19 vaccine. Data came from immunoSEQ multiplex PCR; TCRdb stores just in-frame clones and leaves some out. In the table there are around 80,000 clones, roughly nine tenths of which are singletons. The sample here was peripheral blood, taken on day 0 of AZD1222 vaccination. These receptors were obtained from an adult in good health.

The V and J genes are TRBV28 and TRBJ1-5; 9 bases are a match to TRBD1. Germline V gene data show CDR1 as MDHEN and CDR2 as SYDVKM. V was pared by 6 bases and J by 1 base, with 7 bases of the junction left unmatched. The CDR3 has 16 amino acids. The CDR3 bases are TGTGCCAGCAGGCCGGGACAGGGACGGAGCAATCAGCCCCAGCATTTT. Residues: CASRPGQGRSNQPQHF.

J is TRBJ2-4 and V is TRBV6-6; TRBD2 aligns across 16 bases. Germline V gives CDR1 MNHNY, CDR2 SVGAGI (reference sequence). V gave up 5 bases and J gave up 9 bases; unmatched junction bases: 16. The CDR3 has 19 amino acids. In nucleotides, the CDR3 is TGTGCCAGCAGTCCCCTCTGGGGTGGGACTAGCGGGGGGGAGAGCATTCAGTACTTC. Amino acid sequence: CASSPLWGGTSGGESIQYF.

The CDR3 coding sequence is TGTGCCAGCAGTTACCAAGGGCCTACCTACGAGCAGTACTTC. This encodes CASSYQGPTYEQYF. This sequence joins TRBV6-5 and TRBJ2-7; D ambiguous. V lost 2 bases and J 2 bases, leaving 10 bases between the germline ends. The CDR3 loop spans 14 amino acids. From germline, CDR1 is MNHEY and CDR2 SVGAGI.

The V gene is TRBV5-1, the J gene TRBJ2-6, with TRBD2 matching 10 bases. CDR3 length: 18 amino acids. Germline assignment: CDR1 SGHRS and CDR2 YFSETQ. V trimming: 0 bases; J trimming: 4 bases; junction bases outside the gene matches: 7. Here the CDR3 reads CASSLVAGGQGGANVLTF. In nucleotides, the CDR3 is TGCGCCAGCAGCTTGGTAGCGGGGGGCCAGGGCGGGGCCAACGTCCTGACTTTC.

This clone was seen only once. This chain uses TRBV28 with TRBJ2-3; D is unresolved. V lost 7 bases to trimming and J lost 0 bases, with 11 bases between them. CDR3 length equals 14 residues. The germline gives CDR1 MDHEN, CDR2 SYDVKM. The CDR3 protein is CASKPSESTDTQYF. The CDR3, as DNA: TGTGCCAGCAAGCCCAGCGAAAGCACAGATACGCAGTATTTT.

This clone has more than one count but fewer than ten. The rearrangement links TRBV11-2 to TRBJ2-5; D may be TRBD1 or TRBD2 (6 bases each). Trimming removed 0 bases at V and 9 bases at J, with 17 bases between. The germline gives CDR1 SGHAT, CDR2 FQNNGV. This CDR3 is built from 15 residues. This CDR3 is CASSLDFGGRVPQYF. CDR3 sequence (DNA): TGTGCCAGCAGCTTAGATTTTGGGGGGCGAGTGCCCCAGTACTTC. Full variable domain (rest looked up from reference TRBV11-2 and TRBJ2-5): EAGVAQSPRYKIIEKRQSVAFWCNPISGHATLYWYQQILGQGPKLLIQFQNNGVVDDSQLPKDRFSAERLKGVDSTLKIQPAKLEDSAVYLCASSLDFGGRVPQYFGPGTRLLVL.